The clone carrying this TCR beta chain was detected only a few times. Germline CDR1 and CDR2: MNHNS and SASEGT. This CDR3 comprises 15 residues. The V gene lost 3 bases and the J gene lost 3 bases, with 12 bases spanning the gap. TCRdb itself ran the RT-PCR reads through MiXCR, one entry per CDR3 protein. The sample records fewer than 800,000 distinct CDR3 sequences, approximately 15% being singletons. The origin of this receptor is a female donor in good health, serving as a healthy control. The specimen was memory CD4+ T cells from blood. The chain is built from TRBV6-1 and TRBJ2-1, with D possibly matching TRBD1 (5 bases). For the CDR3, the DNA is TGTGCCAGCAGTGAGAATGGACACTACTACAATGAGCAGTTCTTC. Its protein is CASSENGHYYNEQFF.